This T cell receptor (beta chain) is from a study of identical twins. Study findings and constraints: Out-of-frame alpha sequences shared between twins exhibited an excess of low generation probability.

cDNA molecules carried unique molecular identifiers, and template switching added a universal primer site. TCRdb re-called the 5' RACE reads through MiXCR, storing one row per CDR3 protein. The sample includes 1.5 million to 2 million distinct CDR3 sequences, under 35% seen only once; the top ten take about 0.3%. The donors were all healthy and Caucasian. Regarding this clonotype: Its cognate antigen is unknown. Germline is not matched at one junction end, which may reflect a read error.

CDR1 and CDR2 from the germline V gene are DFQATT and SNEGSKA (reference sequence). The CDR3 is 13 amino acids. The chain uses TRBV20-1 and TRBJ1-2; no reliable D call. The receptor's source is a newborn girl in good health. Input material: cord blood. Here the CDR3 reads CSARAPGSYGYIF. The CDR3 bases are TGCAGTGCTAGAGCTCCGGGGTCCTATGGCTACATCTTC.